The entry that follows covers one T cell receptor (beta chain) sequence. Its antigen is not known. The sample originates from a study of regulatory T cells in long-lasting Graves disease. Overall study findings and caveats: TRBV28 was favored in persistent disease, as were TRBJ1-2 and TRBJ2-5.

With iRepertoire HTBI primers and Arm-PCR of CDR3 regions, TCR beta libraries were built. TCRdb ran MiXCR on the multiplex PCR reads and lists one entry per CDR3 protein. The sample lists 450,000 to 650,000 distinct CDR3 sequences; 15% to 20% were seen once. The length of the CDR3 is 17 residues. CDR1 is SEHNR and CDR2 is FQNEAQ in the germline V gene (reference sequence). V was cut by 5 bases and J by 2 bases, with 16 bases left in between. The time point denotes: newly diagnosed GD, antithyroid drugs for less than 3 months. Researchers made the TCR library from RNA that was extracted from PBMCs. These data also formed part of another study, on T cells in Graves' hyperthyroidism and ophthalmopathy. That publication notes: Ophthalmopathy could be told apart from stable hyperthyroidism with a 13 V-J model.

The sequence derives from a middle-aged woman with Graves disease. The sequencing here drew on peripheral blood mononuclear cells (PBMCs), taken at new diagnosis, from a patient treated with antithyroid drugs. The chain recombines TRBV7-9 with TRBJ2-6; D not resolved. This CDR3 reads CASSARQMGTGANVLTF. In DNA, the CDR3 is TGTGCCAGCAGCGCACGCCAGATGGGGACTGGGGCCAACGTCCTGACTTTC.